This T cell receptor (beta chain) was sequenced during a study of shared T cell receptors in the human thymus (dated by TCRdb to 2020 to 2022). With regard to the full study: The study examined how self-reactive, shared T-cell receptor alpha chains are generated in the human thymus.

Reading from cysteine to phenylalanine, the CDR3 counts 15 amino acids. CDR3 DNA is the only sequence kept; it has 45 bases, read in frame from the first base. Per the germline V gene, LGHNA is the CDR1 and YSLEER is the CDR2. Trimming costs V 5 bases and J 1 base, and their ends lie 9 bases apart. Libraries were prepared through the immunoSEQ multiplex PCR assay. TCRdb holds this immuneACCESS table with in-frame rearrangements only. Some clones are missing; in checked studies, unresolved V genes explain under half, and the rest has no known cause. For this sample there are hundreds of thousands of clones; more than 75% appear just once. Roughly 0.0086% of the sample goes to the ten largest clones. As regards this clone: What this receptor recognizes is not known. No much larger clone is present one base from it, and per-base qualities are unavailable.

This sample was shared with a second study, whose subject was human thymus T cells. The second study's authors report: Immunologically healthy infants undergoing open corrective cardiac surgery for congenital heart defects in Finland were used as donors. Thymus tissue was collected as surgical resects that were removed during corrective cardiac surgery. Biased V and J gene segment usage appeared to be present in both thymic and peripheral blood repertoires. Highly overlapping thymic TCR repertoires among unrelated individuals were reported in the related research. TCR alpha and beta repertoires from under 10 infant thymus samples and a few related peripheral blood samples were characterized in the study. The cohort included more than 5 male and a couple of female infants, with donor ages spanning 7 to 244 days. Thymocytes were released mechanically from tissue and stored at -70 °C as pellets of 10-30 million cells. Genomic DNA was extracted from frozen cell pellets with a QIAsymphony instrument. TCRB and TCRAD loci were amplified from a standardized quantity of quality-controlled genomic DNA using the immunoSEQ multiplex PCR assay. The amplicons spanned the V(D)J region and were long enough to cover the CDR3 and allow V and J genes to be identified. Through the commercial immunoSEQ service, the amplicons were sequenced on an Illumina platform. Primer bias and sequencing errors were corrected using previously described methods, and TCRAD and TCRB definitions followed the IMGT database. immunoSEQ Analyzer 3.0 and VDJTools were used for repertoire analysis, which covered basic statistics, V/J segment usage, diversity estimates, rarefaction and pairwise overlap. Diversity was estimated using the Chao1, ChaoE, Efron-Thisted, Shannon and inverse Simpson indices, and was also estimated on datasets down-sampled to the size of the smallest sample. For repertoire overlap, CDR3 nucleotide sequence, V gene and J gene had to match strictly, and clustering was done by Jaccard-based multidimensional scaling. On average, roughly 800,000 unique TCRB clonotypes were obtained from thymus samples, compared with about 84,000 from blood samples.

The sequenced sample was thymocytes. The receptor was isolated from a boy under two years old with a congenital heart defect. Donor details come from another sample of the same person, matched by shared clones. The rearranged segments are TRBV4-3 and TRBJ2-6, with the identity of the D gene unclear. The bases read TGCGCCAGCAGCTCCGACTGGTCTGGGGCCAACGTCCTGACTTTC. Its coded protein is CASSSDWSGANVLTF.